The T cell receptor beta chain described here comes from a study of blood T cell repertoires in COVID-19. CDR1 and CDR2 from the germline V gene are WNHNN and SYGVQD (reference sequence). The ends lost 2 bases at V and 5 bases at J; junction bases unmatched: 0. This CDR3 contains 15 residues. Method: immunoSEQ multiplex PCR; TCRdb's copy keeps in-frame clones and lacks some. In the table there are 100,000 to 130,000 clones, approximately 85% of which are singletons. Sequences were obtained from peripheral blood. The chain combines TRBV10-1 with TRBJ2-3; 14 bases fit TRBD2. The TCR was taken from a human donor in a cohort sampled during active COVID-19. The CDR3 here is CASSEGTSGRDTQYF. Written as DNA, the CDR3 is TGCGCCAGCAGTGAGGGGACTAGCGGGAGAGATACGCAGTATTTT.